This TCR beta chain was captured by sequencing in a study of CD8 T cells in Susac syndrome. In this sample, this clonotype turned up once. CD8+ and CD4+ blood T cells underwent TCR beta sequencing. The CD8+ and CD4+ T cells were negatively isolated, with the TEMRA cells enriched by FACS. V was trimmed by 3 bases and J by 7 bases, leaving 8 bases between them. CDR3 length: 11 amino acids. In germline, CDR1 is DFQATT, CDR2 SNEGSKA (reference sequence). Roughly 0.45 to 1 ug RNA was reverse transcribed with random hexamers. By means of immunoSEQ multiplex PCR, TCR beta CDR3 spanning 54 Vbeta and 13 Jbeta underwent amplification. TCRdb reprocessed the immunoSEQ multiplex PCR reads with MiXCR, giving one entry per CDR3 protein. The sample has under 150,000 distinct CDR3 sequences; approximately 95% are singletons.

The sequencing input was CD8+ T cells from PBMCs. This clonotype was obtained from a human donor in good health. The chain joins TRBV20-1 to TRBJ2-3; D remains unclear. Written as DNA, the CDR3 is TGCAGTGCTAGGTTTGCAAATACGCAGTATTTT. Translated: CSARFANTQYF.